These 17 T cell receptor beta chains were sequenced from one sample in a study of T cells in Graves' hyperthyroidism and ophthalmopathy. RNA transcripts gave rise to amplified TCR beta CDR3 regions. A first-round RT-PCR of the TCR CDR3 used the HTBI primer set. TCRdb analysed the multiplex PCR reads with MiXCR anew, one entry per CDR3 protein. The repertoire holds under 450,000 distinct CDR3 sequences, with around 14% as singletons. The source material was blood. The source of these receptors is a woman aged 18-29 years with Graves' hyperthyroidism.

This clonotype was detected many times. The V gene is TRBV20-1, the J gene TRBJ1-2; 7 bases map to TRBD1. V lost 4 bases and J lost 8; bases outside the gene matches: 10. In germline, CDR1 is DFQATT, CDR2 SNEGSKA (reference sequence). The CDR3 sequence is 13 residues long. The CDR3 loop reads CSAKDRAMGGYTF. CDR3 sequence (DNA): TGCAGTGCTAAAGACAGGGCCATGGGGGGCTACACCTTC.

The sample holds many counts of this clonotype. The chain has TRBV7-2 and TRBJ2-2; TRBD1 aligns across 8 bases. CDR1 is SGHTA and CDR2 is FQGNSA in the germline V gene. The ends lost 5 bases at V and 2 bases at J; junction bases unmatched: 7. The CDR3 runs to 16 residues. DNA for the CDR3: TGTGCCAGCAGCGACCAGGGGGCGATTAACACCGGGGAGCTGTTTTTT. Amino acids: CASSDQGAINTGELFF. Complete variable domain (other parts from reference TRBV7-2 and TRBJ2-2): GAGVSQSPSNKVTEKGKDVELRCDPISGHTALYWYRQSLGQGLEFLIYFQGNSAPDKSGLPSDRFSAERTGGSVSTLTIQRTQQEDSAVYLCASSDQGAINTGELFFGEGSRLTVL.

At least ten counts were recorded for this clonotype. The DNA of the CDR3 is TGTGCCAGCAGTGAACTGGCTCCGAATACCTACAATGAGCAGTTCTTC. Translating it yields CASSELAPNTYNEQFF. V usage is TRBV2 and J usage is TRBJ2-1; D gene uncertain. Germline-derived CDR1 and CDR2 are SNHLY and FYNNEI. With 2 bases removed from V and 2 bases from J, the gap between germline ends came to 13 bases. This CDR3 has 16 amino acids.

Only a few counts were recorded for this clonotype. CDR3: CATSDLTVRGELFF. CDR3 DNA sequence: TGTGCCACCAGTGATTTGACGGTGAGGGGGGAGCTGTTTTTT. The chain uses TRBV24-1 and TRBJ2-2; D unresolved. Per the germline V gene, CDR1 is KGHDR and CDR2 is SFDVKD. V lost 0 bases to trimming and J lost 8 bases, with 9 bases between them. The CDR3 contains 14 residues.

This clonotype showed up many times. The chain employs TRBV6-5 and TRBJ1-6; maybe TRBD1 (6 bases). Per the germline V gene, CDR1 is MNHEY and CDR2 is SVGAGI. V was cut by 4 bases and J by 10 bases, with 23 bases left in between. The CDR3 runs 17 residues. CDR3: CASSSLPPGAGKSPLHF. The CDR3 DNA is TGTGCCAGCAGTTCACTCCCCCCAGGGGCCGGGAAGTCACCCCTCCACTTT.

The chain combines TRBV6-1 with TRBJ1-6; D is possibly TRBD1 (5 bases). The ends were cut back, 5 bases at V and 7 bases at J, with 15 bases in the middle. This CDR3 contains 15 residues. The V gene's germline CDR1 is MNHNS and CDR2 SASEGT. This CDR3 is CASSSLRGGNSPLHF. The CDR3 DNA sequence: TGTGCCAGCAGTTCCCTAAGGGGCGGCAATTCACCCCTCCACTTT.

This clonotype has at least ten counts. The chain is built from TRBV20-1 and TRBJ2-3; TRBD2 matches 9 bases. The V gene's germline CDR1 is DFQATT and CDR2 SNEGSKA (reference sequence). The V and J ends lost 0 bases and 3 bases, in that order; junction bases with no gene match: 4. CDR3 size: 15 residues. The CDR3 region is CSARDGAGGTDTQYF. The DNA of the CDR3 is TGCAGTGCTAGAGATGGGGCGGGGGGGACAGATACGCAGTATTTT.

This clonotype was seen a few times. Here the CDR3 DNA reads TGTGCCAGCAGTCCTGCGACAGGGGGTGAATATGGCTACACCTTC. This encodes CASSPATGGEYGYTF. V usage is TRBV6-1 and J usage is TRBJ1-2, with 9 bases identical to TRBD1. The CDR3 contains 15 residues. The germline V gene has CDR1 MNHNS and CDR2 SASEGT. The V and J ends lost 5 bases and 5 bases, in that order; junction bases with no gene match: 9.

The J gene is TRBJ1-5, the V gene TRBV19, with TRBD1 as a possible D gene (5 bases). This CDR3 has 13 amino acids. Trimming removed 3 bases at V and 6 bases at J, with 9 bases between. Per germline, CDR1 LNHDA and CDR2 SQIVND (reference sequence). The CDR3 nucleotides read TGTGCCAGTAGTATCAGGGTTGGTCAGCCCCAGCATTTT. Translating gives CASSIRVGQPQHF.

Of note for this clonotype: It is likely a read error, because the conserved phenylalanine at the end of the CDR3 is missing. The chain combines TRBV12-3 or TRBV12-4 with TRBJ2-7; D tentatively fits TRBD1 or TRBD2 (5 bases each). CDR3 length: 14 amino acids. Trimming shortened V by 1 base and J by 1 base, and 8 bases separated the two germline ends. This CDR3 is CASSLGGKSYEQYL. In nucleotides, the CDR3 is TGTGCCAGCAGTTTAGGGGGGAAGTCCTACGAGCAGTACCTC.

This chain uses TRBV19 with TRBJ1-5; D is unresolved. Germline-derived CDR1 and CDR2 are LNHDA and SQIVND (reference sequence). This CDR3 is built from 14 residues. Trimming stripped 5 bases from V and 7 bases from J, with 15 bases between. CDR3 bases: TGTGCCAGTAGTTTCCTCTCCGTTGGCCAGCCCCAGCATTTT. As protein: CASSFLSVGQPQHF. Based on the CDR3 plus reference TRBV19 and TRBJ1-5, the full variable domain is DGGITQSPKYLFRKEGQNVTLSCEQNLNHDAMYWYRQDPGQGLRLIYYSQIVNDFQKGDIAEGYSVSREKKESFPLTVTSAQKNPTAFYLCASSFLSVGQPQHFGDGTRLSIL.

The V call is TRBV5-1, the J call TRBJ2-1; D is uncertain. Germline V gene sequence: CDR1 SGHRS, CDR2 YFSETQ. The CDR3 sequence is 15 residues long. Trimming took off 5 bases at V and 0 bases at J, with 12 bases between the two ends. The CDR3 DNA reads TGCGCCAGCAGTGATGCGGAGAGCTCCTACAATGAGCAGTTCTTC. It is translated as CASSDAESSYNEQFF.

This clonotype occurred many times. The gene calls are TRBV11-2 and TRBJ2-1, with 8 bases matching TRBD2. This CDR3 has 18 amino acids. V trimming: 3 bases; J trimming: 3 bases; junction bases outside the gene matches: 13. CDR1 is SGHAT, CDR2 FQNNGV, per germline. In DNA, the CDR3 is TGTGCCAGCAGCTTCCGCGGGAGGACTCGAGGGGGCTACAATGAGCAGTTCTTC. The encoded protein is CASSFRGRTRGGYNEQFF.

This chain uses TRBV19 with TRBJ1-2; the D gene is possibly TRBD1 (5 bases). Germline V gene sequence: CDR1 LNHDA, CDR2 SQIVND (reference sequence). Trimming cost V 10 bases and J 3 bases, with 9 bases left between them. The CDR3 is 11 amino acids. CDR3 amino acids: CATTGDYGYTF. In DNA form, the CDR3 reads TGTGCCACCACAGGCGACTATGGCTACACCTTC.

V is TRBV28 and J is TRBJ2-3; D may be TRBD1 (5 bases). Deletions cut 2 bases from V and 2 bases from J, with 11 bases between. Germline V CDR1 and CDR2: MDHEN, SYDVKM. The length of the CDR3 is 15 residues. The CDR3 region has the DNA TGTGCCAGCAGTTTACAGGGCCATTACACAGATACGCAGTATTTT. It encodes CASSLQGHYTDTQYF.

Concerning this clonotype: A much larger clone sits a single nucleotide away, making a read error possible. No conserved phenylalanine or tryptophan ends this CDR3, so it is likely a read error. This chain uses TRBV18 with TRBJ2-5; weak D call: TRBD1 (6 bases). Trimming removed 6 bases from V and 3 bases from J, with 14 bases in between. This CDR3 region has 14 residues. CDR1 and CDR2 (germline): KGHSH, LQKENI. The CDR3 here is CASSLFSGEETQYL. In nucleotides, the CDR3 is TGTGCCAGCTCGCTCTTCTCAGGGGAAGAGACCCAGTACCTC.

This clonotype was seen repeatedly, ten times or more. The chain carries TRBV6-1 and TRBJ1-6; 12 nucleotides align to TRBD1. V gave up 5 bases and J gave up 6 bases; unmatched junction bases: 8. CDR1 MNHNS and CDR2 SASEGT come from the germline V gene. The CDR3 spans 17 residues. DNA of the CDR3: TGTGCCAGCAGTTCACCCCGGGACAGGGGGCTTAATTCACCCCTCCACTTT. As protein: CASSSPRDRGLNSPLHF.